What follows are 7 T cell receptor beta chains derived from one specimen sequenced in a study of T cell responses to AZD1222 COVID-19 vaccine. Sequencing was performed with immunoSEQ multiplex PCR; in TCRdb, only in-frame clones are kept and a portion is missing. The table shows roughly 86,000 clones, with 85% to 90% occurring only once. The sample consisted of peripheral blood, taken on day 0 of AZD1222 vaccination. The receptors derive from an adult in good health.

The V gene is TRBV7-9, the J gene TRBJ2-7, with 10 bases fitting TRBD2. This CDR3 spans 15 amino acids. The germline V gene has CDR1 SEHNR and CDR2 FQNEAQ (reference sequence). J gave up 0 bases and V 4 bases, and 3 bases lay outside the gene matches. The CDR3 DNA sequence: TGTGCCAGCAGCTCGGCTAGCGGGAGCTCCTACGAGCAGTACTTC. The encoded protein is CASSSASGSSYEQYF.

This sequence joins TRBV28 and TRBJ2-7; 7 nucleotides align to TRBD1. Trimming cost V 7 bases and J 2 bases; bases outside gene matches: 5. Germline assignment: CDR1 MDHEN and CDR2 SYDVKM. This CDR3 region has 13 residues. As DNA, the CDR3 is TGTGCCAGCACGGGCCAGGGGGCCTACGAGCAGTACTTC. Its translation: CASTGQGAYEQYF.

A single count supports this clone. This sequence joins TRBV6-5 and TRBJ1-2; 7 nucleotides agree with TRBD1. CDR3 length: 13 amino acids. The V and J ends lost 7 bases and 4 bases, in that order; junction bases with no gene match: 6. Germline assignment: CDR1 MNHEY and CDR2 SVGAGI. CDR3 sequence (DNA): TGTGCCAGCATGTGGGACAGACGCTATGGCTACACCTTC. It translates to CASMWDRRYGYTF.

The rearrangement uses TRBV28 and TRBJ1-2, with a weak D call TRBD1 (5 bases). The CDR3 runs 14 residues. CDR1 and CDR2 from the germline V gene are MDHEN and SYDVKM. Between the trimmed V and J ends, which lost 4 bases and 3 bases, there was a span of 12 bases. CDR3 nucleotide sequence: TGTGCCAGCAGTTCCCAGGGATTAGACTATGGCTACACCTTC. Its translation is CASSSQGLDYGYTF.

The gene calls are TRBV2 and TRBJ2-1; 9 nucleotides align to TRBD2. The CDR3 is 14 residues long. Trimming cost V 11 bases and J 9 bases; bases outside gene matches: 14. Germline CDR1 SNHLY, CDR2 FYNNEI. The CDR3: CAFRQSGGRVEQFF. CDR3 sequence (DNA): TGTGCCTTTCGGCAGTCAGGCGGGAGGGTTGAGCAGTTCTTC.

The genes are TRBV5-6 and TRBJ2-2, with D possibly matching TRBD1 (5 bases). Deletions cut 2 bases from V and 0 bases from J, with 14 bases between. CDR3 size: 17 residues. Looked up from germline, CDR1 is SGHDT and CDR2 is YYEEEE. The CDR3 spells CASSFASGWANTGELFF. The CDR3 DNA follows: TGTGCCAGCAGCTTTGCCTCAGGGTGGGCGAACACCGGGGAGCTGTTTTTT.

In this sample, this clone turned up once. This chain joins TRBV19 and TRBJ2-1; D may be TRBD2 (5 bases). The CDR3 has 13 residues. Trimming shortened V by 5 bases and J by 11 bases, and 16 bases separated the two germline ends. Germline V lookup: CDR1 LNHDA, CDR2 SQIVND (reference sequence). The CDR3 DNA is TGTGCCAGTAGTGAAGAGCCTCGGGGTCAGCAGTTCTTC. Its protein is CASSEEPRGQQFF. The whole variable domain, remainder taken from reference TRBV19 and TRBJ2-1, is DGGITQSPKYLFRKEGQNVTLSCEQNLNHDAMYWYRQDPGQGLRLIYYSQIVNDFQKGDIAEGYSVSREKKESFPLTVTSAQKNPTAFYLCASSEEPRGQQFFGPGTRLTVL.